One sample yielded the 26 T cell receptor beta chains listed below, sequenced in a study of blood T cell repertoires in COVID-19. Measured with immunoSEQ multiplex PCR; TCRdb has only the in-frame clones, and not every one. Of under 400,000 clones detected, 70% to 90% appear once; the ten largest clones hold approximately 4.6%. The sample taken for sequencing was PBMCs or T cells enriched from blood (not recorded which). Receptors were obtained from a woman aged 40 to 50 with acute COVID-19.

This sequence joins TRBV7-4 and TRBJ1-5; possible D gene TRBD1, 5 bases. Trimming took off 4 bases at V and 0 bases at J, with 13 bases between the two ends. CDR3 length equals 16 residues. Germline CDR1 SGHVT, CDR2 SQSDAQ. The CDR3: CASSSGSDYSNQPQHF. In nucleotides, the CDR3 is TGTGCCAGCAGCTCAGGGTCAGATTATAGCAATCAGCCCCAGCATTTT.

The chain links TRBV19 to TRBJ1-5; the D is unclear. The CDR3 is 16 amino acids. V was shortened by 5 bases and J by 6 bases, with 20 bases between the two germline ends. The germline V gene has CDR1 LNHDA and CDR2 SQIVND (reference sequence). Written as DNA, the CDR3 is TGTGCCAGTAGTGGGGTGAGTTCGGGGAGAGGTCAGCCCCAGCATTTT. This translates into CASSGVSSGRGQPQHF. The full variable domain, with the rest looked up from reference TRBV19 and TRBJ1-5, is DGGITQSPKYLFRKEGQNVTLSCEQNLNHDAMYWYRQDPGQGLRLIYYSQIVNDFQKGDIAEGYSVSREKKESFPLTVTSAQKNPTAFYLCASSGVSSGRGQPQHFGDGTRLSIL.

This chain joins TRBV5-1 and TRBJ1-2; 10 bases match TRBD1. Trimming took 4 bases from V and 4 from J; bases not matched to a gene: 10. This CDR3 has 16 amino acids. The V gene's germline CDR1 is SGHRS and CDR2 YFSETQ. The CDR3 reads CASSGGQGGIFYGYTF. In DNA form, the CDR3 reads TGCGCCAGCAGCGGAGGACAGGGGGGCATCTTCTATGGCTACACCTTC.

The chain links TRBV6-5 to TRBJ1-1; tentatively, D is TRBD1 (5 bases). The CDR3 runs 14 residues. The V end was cut by 6 bases, the J end by 5 bases, with 16 bases between. Germline CDR1 MNHEY, CDR2 SVGAGI. DNA of the CDR3: TGTGCCAGCAGACCCTCCCAGCAGGGAACTGAAGCTTTCTTT. It yields the protein CASRPSQQGTEAFF.

The chain couples TRBV5-5 to TRBJ1-6, with 10 bases fitting TRBD1. J gave up 8 bases and V 2 bases, and 7 bases lay outside the gene matches. Germline V CDR1 and CDR2: SGHKS, YYEKEE (reference sequence). The CDR3 consists of 16 residues. The CDR3 region is CASSLPGTGVHSPLHF. Written as DNA, the CDR3 is TGTGCCAGCAGCTTACCCGGGACAGGGGTACATTCACCCCTCCACTTT. Full variable domain (remainder filled in from reference TRBV5-5 and TRBJ1-6): DAGVTQSPTHLIKTRGQQVTLRCSPISGHKSVSWYQQVLGQGPQFIFQYYEKEERGRGNFPDRFSARQFPNYSSELNVNALLLGDSALYLCASSLPGTGVHSPLHFGNGTRLTVT.

This chain connects TRBV4-1 to TRBJ1-2; no reliable D call. CDR3 length: 17 residues. Trimming removed 0 bases at V and 5 bases at J, with 19 bases between. The germline CDR1 and CDR2 sequences are MGHRA and YSYEKL. CDR3 in amino acids: CASSQDLRIPLNYGYTF. Written as DNA, the CDR3 is TGCGCCAGCAGCCAAGATTTGCGGATTCCTCTAAATTATGGCTACACCTTC.

The chain links TRBV18 to TRBJ1-6, with no clear D. CDR1 and CDR2 (germline): KGHSH, LQKENI. The CDR3 contains 14 residues. V was pared by 2 bases and J by 7 bases, with 9 bases between. The CDR3, as DNA: TGTGCCAGCTCACCAGGCAGGCTGAATTCACCCCTCCACTTT. Amino acid sequence: CASSPGRLNSPLHF. The whole variable domain, filled in from reference TRBV18 and TRBJ1-6, reads NAGVMQNPRHLVRRRGQEARLRCSPMKGHSHVYWYRQLPEEGLKFMVYLQKENIIDESGMPKERFSAEFPKEGPSILRIQQVVRGDSAAYFCASSPGRLNSPLHFGNGTRLTVT.

V usage is TRBV28 and J usage is TRBJ1-6; D is undetermined. CDR3 size: 14 residues. The ends were cut back, 5 bases at V and 7 bases at J, with 12 bases in the middle. The germline V gene encodes CDR1 MDHEN and CDR2 SYDVKM. In DNA form, the CDR3 reads TGTGCCAGCAGTCCCCTCTCGGGGAATTCACCCCTCCACTTT. As protein: CASSPLSGNSPLHF. The variable domain in full, completed from reference TRBV28 and TRBJ1-6, reads DVKVTQSSRYLVKRTGEKVFLECVQDMDHENMFWYRQDPGLGLRLIYFSYDVKMKEKGDIPEGYSVSREKKERFSLILESASTNQTSMYLCASSPLSGNSPLHFGNGTRLTVT.

The rearrangement links TRBV7-6 to TRBJ2-7, with unresolved D. Germline V CDR1 and CDR2: SGHVS, FNYEAQ. V gave up 4 bases and J gave up 0 bases, with 7 bases separating them. The CDR3 is made up of 13 amino acids. CDR3 sequence reads: CASSSLSSYEQYF. CDR3 in DNA: TGTGCCAGCAGCTCCCTGAGCTCCTACGAGCAGTACTTC.

The chain has TRBV19 and TRBJ1-1; 7 bases line up with TRBD1. From germline, CDR1 is LNHDA and CDR2 SQIVND (reference sequence). The ends lost 0 bases at V and 7 bases at J; junction bases unmatched: 2. This CDR3 contains 13 residues. DNA of the CDR3: TGTGCCAGTAGTATAGATCGGGACAGTGAAGCTTTCTTT. As protein: CASSIDRDSEAFF.

V is TRBV20-1 and J is TRBJ1-1, with D tentatively TRBD1 (6 bases). V lost 3 bases, J lost 0 bases, and 11 bases lay in between. Germline loops: CDR1 DFQATT, CDR2 SNEGSKA (reference sequence). This CDR3 region has 14 residues. The CDR3 reads CSASVQGMNTEAFF. The CDR3 DNA sequence: TGCAGTGCTAGTGTACAGGGCATGAACACTGAAGCTTTCTTT.

V gene TRBV25-1 combines with J gene TRBJ2-5; 8 nucleotides align to TRBD1. The CDR3 totals 15 residues. Germline CDR1 and CDR2: MGHDK and SYGVNS. The ends lost 5 bases at V and 5 bases at J; junction bases unmatched: 10. The CDR3 sequence is CASSLPQGAKETQYF. Written as DNA, the CDR3 is TGTGCCAGCAGTCTGCCCCAGGGGGCAAAGGAGACCCAGTACTTC.

The rearrangement uses TRBV5-1 and TRBJ1-4, with 10 bases aligning to TRBD1. CDR1 SGHRS and CDR2 YFSETQ come from the germline V gene. This CDR3 spans 16 amino acids. The V segment lost 3 bases and the J segment 8 bases; nucleotides outside the gene matches: 10. The CDR3 DNA reads TGCGCCAGCAGCTCGGACAGGGGGAGCGTTGGCGAAAAACTGTTTTTT. It codes for CASSSDRGSVGEKLFF.

This clone showed up just a few times. This sequence joins TRBV10-3 and TRBJ1-3; possible D gene TRBD1, 6 bases. The CDR3 covers 16 residues. V shed 8 bases and J shed 2 bases, with 19 bases lying between them. In germline, CDR1 is ENHRY, CDR2 SYGVKD. For the CDR3, the DNA is TGTGCCATCGGTAGTCCAACAGGGAGACCTGGAAACACCATATATTTT. This codes for CAIGSPTGRPGNTIYF.

This chain links TRBV11-2 with TRBJ2-1, with 13 bases that match TRBD2. In germline, CDR1 is SGHAT, CDR2 FQNNGV. There are 18 residues in the CDR3. J was trimmed by 4 bases and V by 1 base; bases with no gene match: 7. The CDR3 here is CASSLVGLAGVGYNEQFF. Written as DNA, the CDR3 is TGTGCCAGCAGCTTAGTAGGACTAGCGGGAGTGGGTTACAATGAGCAGTTCTTC.

This clone was counted only a few times. The J gene is TRBJ2-1, the V gene TRBV7-9; 13 bases agree with TRBD2. In germline, CDR1 is SEHNR, CDR2 FQNEAQ (reference sequence). With 5 bases clipped from V and 4 bases from J, the junction kept 8 bases outside the gene matches. The CDR3 extends over 17 amino acids. In nucleotides, the CDR3 is TGTGCCAGCAGCCCCAGGGGACTAGCGGGATATTACAATGAGCAGTTCTTC. Translation: CASSPRGLAGYYNEQFF.

The V gene is TRBV9, the J gene TRBJ2-7, with 8 bases fitting TRBD2. V dropped 3 bases and J dropped 0; count of bases not matched to a gene: 5. From germline, CDR1 is SGDLS and CDR2 YYNGEE. CDR3 length: 15 residues. CDR3 amino acids: CASSGSGTSSYEQYF. In DNA, the CDR3 is TGTGCCAGCAGCGGTAGCGGGACAAGCTCCTACGAGCAGTACTTC.

The chain has TRBV19 and TRBJ2-7; weak D call: TRBD2 (6 bases). Germline CDR1 reads LNHDA; CDR2 reads SQIVND (reference sequence). The CDR3 has 14 amino acids. Trimming stripped 3 bases from V and 3 bases from J, with 12 bases between. The DNA for the CDR3 is TGTGCCAGTAGTATCGGGGCGGGATTCTACGAGCAGTACTTC. It is translated as CASSIGAGFYEQYF.

V gene TRBV19 combines with J gene TRBJ1-4; 8 nucleotides line up with TRBD1. The CDR3 has 14 residues. Germline V CDR1 and CDR2: LNHDA, SQIVND (reference sequence). Unmatched junction bases numbered 7, after V lost 8 bases and J lost 5 bases. As DNA, the CDR3 is TGTGCCAGTGCCGGGGACAGGCGGAATGAAAAACTGTTTTTT. Its translation: CASAGDRRNEKLFF.

CDR3 DNA: TGTGCCAGCAGTGTTTTTGGGGGGGTCGGGCAAGAGACCCAGTACTTC. Amino acid sequence: CASSVFGGVGQETQYF. V gene TRBV25-1 combines with J gene TRBJ2-5, with 7 bases matching TRBD2. The CDR3 has 16 residues. V lost 4 bases and J lost 2; bases outside the gene matches: 10. The germline gives CDR1 MGHDK, CDR2 SYGVNS.

This chain uses TRBV11-3 with TRBJ1-1; a possible D gene is TRBD1 (6 bases). Trimming cost V 0 bases and J 7 bases, with 9 bases left between them. The CDR3 totals 13 residues. Per the germline V gene, CDR1 is SGHNT and CDR2 is YENEEA. Here the CDR3 DNA reads TGTGCCAGCAGCTTAGATCGAGGGGGTGAAGCTTTCTTT. It is translated as CASSLDRGGEAFF.

The chain joins TRBV2 to TRBJ1-5; TRBD1 is a possible D gene (5 bases). From germline, CDR1 is SNHLY and CDR2 FYNNEI. Trimming shortened V by 6 bases and J by 2 bases, and 8 bases separated the two germline ends. This CDR3 has 13 amino acids. CDR3 coding DNA: TGTGCCAGCAGGTCGACAGGCAATCAGCCCCAGCATTTT. This gives the protein CASRSTGNQPQHF. Supplemented by reference TRBV2 and TRBJ1-5, the full variable domain reads EPEVTQTPSHQVTQMGQEVILRCVPISNHLYFYWYRQILGQKVEFLVSFYNNEISEKSEIFDDQFSVERPDGSNFTLKIRSTKLEDSAMYFCASRSTGNQPQHFGDGTRLSIL.

The J gene is TRBJ2-5, the V gene TRBV3-1 (or the pseudogene TRBV3-2); 8 bases align to TRBD2. Per the germline V gene, CDR1 is LGHDT and CDR2 is YNNKEL (reference sequence). Unmatched junction bases numbered 9, after V lost 5 bases and J lost 4 bases. This CDR3 has 15 residues. Here the CDR3 reads CASSSRGAGLETQYF. In DNA, the CDR3 is TGTGCCAGCAGCTCGCGGGGGGCCGGTTTAGAGACCCAGTACTTC.

This clone was found once. The chain combines TRBV27 with TRBJ1-3; no clear D gene. The germline V and J ends were trimmed by 5 bases and 3 bases, with 11 bases remaining between them. This CDR3 contains 14 residues. Germline assignment: CDR1 MNHEY and CDR2 SMNVEV (reference sequence). CDR3 protein: CASSPYGDGNTIYF. CDR3 DNA: TGTGCCAGCAGTCCTTACGGAGATGGAAACACCATATATTTT.

This clone was observed once. The rearrangement links TRBV5-6 to TRBJ1-6, with a tentative D call TRBD1 (6 bases). The CDR3 loop spans 15 amino acids. Germline V CDR1 and CDR2: SGHDT, YYEEEE. Trimming stripped 4 bases from V and 4 bases from J, with 12 bases between. The CDR3 spells CASSLGQIYNSPLHF. The CDR3 coding sequence is TGTGCCAGCAGCCTAGGACAGATTTATAATTCACCCCTCCACTTT.

The chain combines TRBV2 with TRBJ1-2, with D possibly being TRBD1 (5 bases). The CDR3 has 13 residues. V dropped 6 bases and J dropped 2 bases, with 10 bases sitting between them. Germline V lookup: CDR1 SNHLY, CDR2 FYNNEI. The CDR3, as DNA: TGTGCCAGCAGCTTGACAGAAAACTATGGCTACACCTTC. Translation: CASSLTENYGYTF.